This entry features one T cell receptor (beta chain) sequence. The antigen remains unidentified. Premalignant or tumor cells were enriched by macro-dissection after pathologic assessment. Germline V gives CDR1 MNHNS, CDR2 SASEGT. V lost 6 bases, J lost 3 bases, and 12 bases lay in between. CDR3 length: 14 residues. The sample belongs to a study of immune evolution from preneoplasia to lung adenocarcinoma. Study as a whole: HLA loss of heterozygosity: approximately 7.5% AIS, about 15% MIA, about 35% ADC, none AAH.

Findings and limits, study-wide: Normal lung had the highest top T cell clone frequencies. Normal lung had highest clonality; later lesions appeared denser, more diverse.

Clones were sequenced by immunoSEQ multiplex PCR, and TCRdb holds only the in-frame ones, with some missing. The data hold 15,000 or so clones, with 86% observed a single time. Sequencing was carried out using FFPE invasive lung adenocarcinoma tissue. This chain links TRBV6-1 with TRBJ1-5; no reliable D call. The receptor's source is a person aged 70 to 79 with invasive lung adenocarcinoma. In DNA, the CDR3 is TGTGCCAGCAGCCAAACGGACCCCAATCAGCCCCAGCATTTT. Protein: CASSQTDPNQPQHF.